The clone carrying this T cell receptor (beta chain) was detected only a few times. The sample belongs to a study of patients and donors after allogeneic stem cell transplantation. TCRdb reanalysed the RT-PCR reads using MiXCR and keeps one entry per CDR3 protein. Of about 960,000 distinct CDR3 sequences detected, around 17% appear once; the ten largest clones hold approximately 5.9%. The CDR3 extends over 15 amino acids. V dropped 2 bases and J dropped 4; count of bases not matched to a gene: 5. Germline CDR1 LGHDT, CDR2 YNNKEL (reference sequence). Source material: blood, either unsorted or a sorted T cell fraction (not recorded which). The chain uses TRBV3-1 and TRBJ1-1, with TRBD1 matching over 9 bases. The receptor was derived from a human donor who was either an allogeneic HSCT recipient or a stem cell or donor lymphocyte infusion donor (not recorded which). It is not recorded whose cells these are; they may come from a transplant donor. The chain's CDR3 is CASSQPTGGVTEAFF. CDR3 DNA sequence: TGTGCCAGCAGCCAACCTACAGGGGGCGTCACTGAAGCTTTCTTT. Variable domain in full (rest from reference TRBV3-1 and TRBJ1-1): DTAVSQTPKYLVTQMGNDKSIKCEQNLGHDTMYWYKQDSKKFLKIMFSYNNKELIINETVPNRFSPKSPDKAHLNLHINSLELGDSAVYFCASSQPTGGVTEAFFGQGTRLTVV.